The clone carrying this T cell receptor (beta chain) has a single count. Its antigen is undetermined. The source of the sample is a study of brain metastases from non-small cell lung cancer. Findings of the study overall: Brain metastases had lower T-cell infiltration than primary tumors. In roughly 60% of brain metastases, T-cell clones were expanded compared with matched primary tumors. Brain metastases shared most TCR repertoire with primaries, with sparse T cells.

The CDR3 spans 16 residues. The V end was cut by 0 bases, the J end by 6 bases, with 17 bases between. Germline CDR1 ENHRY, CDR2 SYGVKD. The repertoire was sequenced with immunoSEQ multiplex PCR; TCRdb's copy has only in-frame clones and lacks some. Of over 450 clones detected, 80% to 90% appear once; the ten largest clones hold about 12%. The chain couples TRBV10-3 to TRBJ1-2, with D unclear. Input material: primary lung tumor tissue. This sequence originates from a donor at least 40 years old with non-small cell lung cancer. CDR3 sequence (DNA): TGTGCCATCAGTGAGTCCGGAGACACCAGGAAGAATGGCTACACCTTC. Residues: CAISESGDTRKNGYTF.